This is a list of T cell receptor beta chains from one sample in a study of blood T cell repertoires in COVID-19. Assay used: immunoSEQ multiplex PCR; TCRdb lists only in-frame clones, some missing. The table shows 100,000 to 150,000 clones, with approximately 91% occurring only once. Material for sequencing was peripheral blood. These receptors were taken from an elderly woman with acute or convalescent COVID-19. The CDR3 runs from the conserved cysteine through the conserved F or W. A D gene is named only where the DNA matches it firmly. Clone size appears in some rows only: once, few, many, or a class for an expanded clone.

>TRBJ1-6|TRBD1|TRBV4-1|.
TGCGCCAGCAGCCAAGACTTTGGACAGGGGTTTAGCTTCAGCTCCTATAATTCACCCCTCCACTTT
CASSQDFGQGFSFSSYNSPLHF
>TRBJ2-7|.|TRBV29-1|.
TGCAGCGTTGGACAGCTCGACGAGCAGTACTTC
CSVGQLDEQYF
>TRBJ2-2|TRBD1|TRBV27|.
TGTGCCAGCGCTTACAGGGCCGTCGGGACAGGGCGTGTTGTCGGGGAGCTGTTTTTT
CASAYRAVGTGRVVGELFF
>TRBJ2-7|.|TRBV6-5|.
TGTGCCACCCGAGGAGGCTTTCCAACCTACGAGCAGTACTTC
CATRGGFPTYEQYF
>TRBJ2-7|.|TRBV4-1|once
TGCGCCAGCAGCCAAGTCAGGGGCGCCCCGTACGAGCAGTACTTC
CASSQVRGAPYEQYF
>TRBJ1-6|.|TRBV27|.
TGTGCCAGCAGTCCGGACAGCTTGCGTAATTCACCCCTCCACTTT
CASSPDSLRNSPLHF
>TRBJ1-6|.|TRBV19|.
TGTGCCAGTAGTATCCGACAAGAAAATTCACCCCTCCACTTT
CASSIRQENSPLHF
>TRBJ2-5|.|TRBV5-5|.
TGTGCCAGCAGCACCAGGGTTTTAAAAGAGACCCAGTACTTC
CASSTRVLKETQYF
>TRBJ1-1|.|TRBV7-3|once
TGTGCCAGCAGCCTCATGGACGGACAGATGAACACTGAAGCTTTCTTT
CASSLMDGQMNTEAFF
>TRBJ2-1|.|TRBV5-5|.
TGTGCCAGCAGCTGGGACTTTGGGGCCTACAATGAGCAGTTCTTC
CASSWDFGAYNEQFF
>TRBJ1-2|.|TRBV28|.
TGTGCCAGCAGTTTCGGGAGTAACTATGGCTACACCTTC
CASSFGSNYGYTF
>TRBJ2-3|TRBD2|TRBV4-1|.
TGCGCCAGCAGCCATCATCTAGCGGGGGGGACAGATACGCAGTATTTT
CASSHHLAGGTDTQYF
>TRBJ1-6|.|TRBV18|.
TGTGCCAGCTCACCACCGGCCCAGGCTTCTAATTCACCCCTCCACTTT
CASSPPAQASNSPLHF
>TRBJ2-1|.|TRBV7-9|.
TGTGCCAGCAGCTTCCGGGACAACCCGTTCTTC
CASSFRDNPFF
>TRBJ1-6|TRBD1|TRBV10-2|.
TGCGCCAGCTCGACAGGGGTTAATAATTCACCCCTCCACTTT
CASSTGVNNSPLHF
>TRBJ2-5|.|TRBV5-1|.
TGCGCCAGCAGCGTCCCGACTGCCCCCGGGTACCAAGAGACCCAGTACTTC
CASSVPTAPGYQETQYF
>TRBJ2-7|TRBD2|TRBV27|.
TGTGCCAGCAGTTTATTAAGCGGGAGGGGCGAGCAGTACTTC
CASSLLSGRGEQYF
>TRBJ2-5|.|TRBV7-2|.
TGTGCCAGCAGCTCCTACGGGGGAAAAGAGACCCAGTACTTC
CASSSYGGKETQYF
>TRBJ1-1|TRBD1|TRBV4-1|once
TGCGCCAGCAGCCAAACAGACAGGGGACGGTCTGAAGCTTTCTTT
CASSQTDRGRSEAFF
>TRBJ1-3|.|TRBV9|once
TGTGCCAGCAGCCCAGTAGGTATGGGGGCGCACGGAAACACCATATATTTT
CASSPVGMGAHGNTIYF
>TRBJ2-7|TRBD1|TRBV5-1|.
TGCGCCAGCAGCGTCGCCGGGACAGGGGGGTACGAGCAGTACTTC
CASSVAGTGGYEQYF
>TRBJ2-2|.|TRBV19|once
TGTGCCAGTACCCAATCTCTAGCGAACACCGGGGAGCTGTTTTTT
CASTQSLANTGELFF
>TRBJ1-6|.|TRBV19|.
TGTGCCAGTAGTATTGATTCGGGGTCGGGCTATAATTCACCCCTCCACTTT
CASSIDSGSGYNSPLHF
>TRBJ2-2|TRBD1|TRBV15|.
TGTGCCACCAGCAGAGAGGTGCAGGGGGCGGCCGGGGAGCTGTTTTTT
CATSREVQGAAGELFF
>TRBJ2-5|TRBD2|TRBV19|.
TGTGCCAGTAGTCGGGGGACTAGCGGGAGGCCATTCCAAGAGACCCAGTACTTC
CASSRGTSGRPFQETQYF
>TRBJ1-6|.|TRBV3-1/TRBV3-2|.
TGTGCCAGCAGTACCAGGAGGGCCCCCTATAATTCACCCCTCCACTTT
CASSTRRAPYNSPLHF
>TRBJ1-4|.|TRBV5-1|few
TGCGCCAGCAGCTTGGCCGGGGGGGCCTCAACTAATGAAAAACTGTTTTTT
CASSLAGGASTNEKLFF
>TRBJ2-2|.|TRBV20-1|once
TGCAGTGCTAGTCCGGCCGGGGAGCTGTTTTTT
CSASPAGELFF
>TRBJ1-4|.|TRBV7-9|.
TGTGCCAGCAGCTCTCGTCAGGATGAAAAACTGTTTTTT
CASSSRQDEKLFF
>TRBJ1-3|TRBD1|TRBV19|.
TGTGCCAGTAGTCGAGGGGGCCTCTCTGGAAACACCATATATTTT
CASSRGGLSGNTIYF
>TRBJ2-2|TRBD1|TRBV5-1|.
TGCGCCAGCAGCTTGGTTACCAGGGGGACCGGGGAGCTGTTTTTT
CASSLVTRGTGELFF
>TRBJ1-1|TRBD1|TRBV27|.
TGTGCCAGCAGCTACACAGGGACAGGGGAAACTGAAGCTTTCTTT
CASSYTGTGETEAFF
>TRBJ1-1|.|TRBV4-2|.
TGTGCCAGCAGCCAAGGGGGCGACAAAAACACTGAAGCTTTCTTT
CASSQGGDKNTEAFF
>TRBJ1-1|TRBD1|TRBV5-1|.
TGCGCCAGCAGCCGCCGGACAGGGGGCTCCCTGTGGACAGACCCCCGGGGAGGTGAAGCTTTCTTT
CASSRRTGGSLWTDPRGGEAFF
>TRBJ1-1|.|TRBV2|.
TGTGCCAGCAGTCTGGCGGTATTTGGCACTGAAGCTTTCTTT
CASSLAVFGTEAFF
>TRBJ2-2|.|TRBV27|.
TGTGCCAGCAGTTTAAAGCCAACGAACACCGGGGAGCTGTTTTTT
CASSLKPTNTGELFF
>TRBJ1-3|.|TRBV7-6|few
TGTGCCAGCAGCTTAGCCATAGACAGGAACTCTGGAAACACCATATATTTT
CASSLAIDRNSGNTIYF
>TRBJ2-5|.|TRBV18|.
TGTGCCAGCTCACCTGACAGCCAAGAGACCCAGTACTTC
CASSPDSQETQYF
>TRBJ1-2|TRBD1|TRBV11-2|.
TGTGCCAGCAGCTCCCCGGGACAGAGCCTTATTGGCTACACCTTC
CASSSPGQSLIGYTF
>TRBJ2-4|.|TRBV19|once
TGTGCCAGTAGTACGGACAGTACCAAAAACATTCAGTACTTC
CASSTDSTKNIQYF
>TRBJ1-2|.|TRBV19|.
TGTGCCAGTAGTATGTTGGGCAGCTGGTATGGCTACACCTTC
CASSMLGSWYGYTF
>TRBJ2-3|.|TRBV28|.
TGTGCCAGCAGTTTACGGGATACGCAGTATTTT
CASSLRDTQYF
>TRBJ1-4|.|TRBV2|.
TGTGCCAGCAGTGTGCAGGAAAAACTGTTTTTT
CASSVQEKLFF
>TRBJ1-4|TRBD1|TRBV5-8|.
TGTGCCAGCAGCTTGGGAACGGGACAGATTAATGAAAAACTGTTTTTT
CASSLGTGQINEKLFF
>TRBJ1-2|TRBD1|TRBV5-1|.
TGCGCCAGCAGCACGGAACAGGGGGTGGGCTACACCTTC
CASSTEQGVGYTF
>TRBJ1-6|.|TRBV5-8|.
TGTGCCAGCAGCTCTCCACAGAGCTATAATTCACCCCTCCACTTT
CASSSPQSYNSPLHF
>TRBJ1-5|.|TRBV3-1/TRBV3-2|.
TGTGCCAGCAGCCAAGATGCAGGCAGGGGTCAGCCCCAGCATTTT
CASSQDAGRGQPQHF
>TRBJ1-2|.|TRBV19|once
TGTGCCAGTAGGATGACAGGAACTTCTAACTATGGCTACACCTTC
CASRMTGTSNYGYTF
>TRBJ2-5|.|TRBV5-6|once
TGTGCCAGCAGCCCGTTTTCATCTCGGACTGGGGTAGAGACCCAGTACTTC
CASSPFSSRTGVETQYF
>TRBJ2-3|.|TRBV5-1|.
TGCGCCAGCGGCCAAGGAAGCGGAGAAGATACGCAGTATTTT
CASGQGSGEDTQYF
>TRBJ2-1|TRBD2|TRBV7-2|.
TGTGCCAGCAGCATCCTAGCGGGGGGGTCCTACAATGAGCAGTTCTTC
CASSILAGGSYNEQFF
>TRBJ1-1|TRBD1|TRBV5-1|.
TGCGCCAGCAGTTTTACAGGGGCGGGGACTGAAGCTTTCTTT
CASSFTGAGTEAFF
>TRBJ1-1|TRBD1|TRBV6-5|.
TGTGCCAGCAGCCTCGGACAGGGGGGCACTGAAGCTTTCTTT
CASSLGQGGTEAFF
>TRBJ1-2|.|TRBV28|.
TGTGCCAGCAGCCGGGCAGGGGCGACTAACTATGGCTACACCTTC
CASSRAGATNYGYTF
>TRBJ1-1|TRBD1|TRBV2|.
TGTGCCAGCACCCAGGGGGCAGGGAGTACTGAAGCTTTCTTT
CASTQGAGSTEAFF
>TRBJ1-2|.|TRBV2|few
TGTGCCAGCAGTGAGACAGCCTATGGCTACACCTTC
CASSETAYGYTF
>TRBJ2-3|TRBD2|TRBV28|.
TGTGCCAGCAGGGGATCCATAAGACAGATTTTGACTAGCGGGGTCACAGATACGCAGTATTTT
CASRGSIRQILTSGVTDTQYF
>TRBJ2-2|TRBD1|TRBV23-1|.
TGCGCCAGCCTAAGACTGGCGACAGGGGACACCGGGGAGCTGTTTTTT
CASLRLATGDTGELFF
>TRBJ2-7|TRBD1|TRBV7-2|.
TGTGCCAGCAGCTTAGGCTCCGGGACAGGGGCCTACGAGCAGTACTTC
CASSLGSGTGAYEQYF
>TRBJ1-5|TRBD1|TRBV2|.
TGTGCCAGCAGTAGGGACAGGGACCAGCCCCAGCATTTT
CASSRDRDQPQHF